This TCR beta chain was sequenced for a study of cytomegalovirus exposure and HLA in healthy donors. TCRdb keeps only in-frame clones here, not all; method: immunoSEQ multiplex PCR. The profile shows fewer than 150,000 clones, 88% of them singletons. Findings and limits, study-wide: Clusters of TCRs from the first cohort tended to co-occur in the 100 to 150 validation repertoires (as a later analysis found). The listing of roughly 160 TCR beta chains classed them as cytomegalovirus-associated. It was reported that the classifier diagnosed cytomegalovirus status with high specificity and sensitivity in both the original and validation cohorts.

V gave up 1 base and J gave up 7 bases; unmatched junction bases: 8. Germline V gene data show CDR1 as LGHNA and CDR2 as YNFKEQ. The CDR3 contains 16 residues. Remarks on this clone: Antigen specificity is unknown.

This clonotype was sampled from a woman aged 18-30 years in good health and CMV-seropositive. The chain is built from TRBV4-2 and TRBJ1-5; 9 bases map to TRBD1. Sequenced sample: PBMCs. Here the CDR3 DNA reads TGTGCCAGCAGCCAAGGAGTACAGGGGGCAGGGCAGCCCCAGCATTTT. Translating it yields CASSQGVQGAGQPQHF.